These 19 T cell receptor beta chains came from one sample sequenced in a study of blood T cell repertoires in COVID-19. Profiled with immunoSEQ multiplex PCR; TCRdb holds only in-frame clones, not every one. Here the sample spans about 270,000 clones, around 87% being singletons. Specimen: peripheral blood. These receptor sequences come from a woman aged 45-59 years with acute or convalescent COVID-19.

The rearrangement links TRBV28 to TRBJ2-7; TRBD1 agrees at 10 bases. Looked up from germline, CDR1 is MDHEN and CDR2 is SYDVKM. The V segment lost 4 bases and the J segment 2 bases; nucleotides outside the gene matches: 5. The CDR3 spans 15 residues. This chain's CDR3 is CASSSPGQGAYEQYF. The CDR3 coding sequence is TGTGCCAGCAGTTCCCCCGGACAGGGGGCCTACGAGCAGTACTTC.

The chain couples TRBV28 to TRBJ1-6, with 7 bases that match TRBD1. This CDR3 is 17 amino acids long. Germline V gives CDR1 MDHEN, CDR2 SYDVKM. V lost 2 bases and J lost 7; bases outside the gene matches: 11. The CDR3 protein is CASSLAGTVGDNSPLHF. In DNA, the CDR3 is TGTGCCAGCAGTTTAGCAGGGACAGTTGGAGACAATTCACCCCTCCACTTT.

CDR3 sequence reads: CASSPGLASSYEQYF. In nucleotides, the CDR3 is TGTGCCAGCAGCCCGGGACTAGCCTCATCCTACGAGCAGTACTTC. V gene TRBV11-2 combines with J gene TRBJ2-7, with TRBD2 matching 9 bases. Germline V gene sequence: CDR1 SGHAT, CDR2 FQNNGV. J was trimmed by 1 base and V by 5 bases; bases with no gene match: 6. The CDR3 has 15 residues.

The rearrangement links TRBV5-4 to TRBJ2-5; D is perhaps TRBD2 (6 bases). Germline V gene data show CDR1 as SGHNT and CDR2 as YYREEE (reference sequence). Trimming stripped 5 bases from V and 1 base from J, with 12 bases between. This CDR3 region has 14 residues. The CDR3: CASRSGGTQETQYF. The CDR3 bases are TGTGCCAGCAGGTCGGGCGGGACCCAAGAGACCCAGTACTTC.

The CDR3 DNA is TGTGCCACCAGTGAGGGGGGACAGGGGATGAACACTGAAGCTTTCTTT. Protein sequence: CATSEGGQGMNTEAFF. The rearrangement links TRBV24-1 to TRBJ1-1, with 10 bases that match TRBD1. V shed 4 bases and J 0 bases; nucleotides not matched to a gene: 4. The CDR3 contains 16 residues. The germline CDR1 and CDR2 sequences are KGHDR and SFDVKD.

The chain couples TRBV19 to TRBJ1-2; 8 bases are a match to TRBD1. The ends lost 7 bases at V and 4 bases at J; junction bases unmatched: 8. The germline V gene has CDR1 LNHDA and CDR2 SQIVND (reference sequence). The CDR3 is made up of 14 amino acids. CDR3 residues: CASKQDRGSYGYTF. The CDR3 nucleotides are TGTGCCAGTAAACAAGACAGGGGCAGCTATGGCTACACCTTC. The variable domain in full, with the rest retrieved from reference TRBV19 and TRBJ1-2, is DGGITQSPKYLFRKEGQNVTLSCEQNLNHDAMYWYRQDPGQGLRLIYYSQIVNDFQKGDIAEGYSVSREKKESFPLTVTSAQKNPTAFYLCASKQDRGSYGYTFGSGTRLTVV.

The chain has TRBV6-1 and TRBJ1-1, with 8 bases identical to TRBD1. The trim removed 3 bases at V and 0 bases at J, leaving 3 bases unmatched. Germline V gene lookup returns CDR1 MNHNS and CDR2 SASEGT. The CDR3 is 15 residues long. The CDR3 region has the DNA TGTGCCAGCAGTGACAGGGGGCTTTTGAACACTGAAGCTTTCTTT. It yields the protein CASSDRGLLNTEAFF.

The V call is TRBV12-3 or TRBV12-4, the J call TRBJ1-1; no clear D gene. The CDR3 extends over 12 amino acids. The germline V and J ends were trimmed by 5 bases and 4 bases, with 8 bases remaining between them. The CDR3: CASSLSFTEAFF. The CDR3 nucleotides are TGTGCCAGCAGTCTCTCCTTCACTGAAGCTTTCTTT.

Turning to this clone: The sample carries other DNA sequences with the same CDR3. V gene TRBV7-9 combines with J gene TRBJ2-3, with 11 bases matching TRBD1. CDR3 size: 14 residues. Trimming cost V 5 bases and J 4 bases; bases outside gene matches: 2. The germline gives CDR1 SEHNR, CDR2 FQNEAQ (reference sequence). The CDR3 sequence is CASSRTGGADTQYF. The CDR3 bases are TGTGCCAGCAGCCGGACAGGGGGCGCAGATACGCAGTATTTT.

The CDR3 loop is CASRPGGHIGTEAFF. DNA of the CDR3: TGTGCCAGCAGACCGGGGGGACACATTGGGACTGAAGCTTTCTTT. The chain combines TRBV7-3 with TRBJ1-1, with D tentatively TRBD1 (6 bases). The ends were cut back, 6 bases at V and 5 bases at J, with 19 bases in the middle. This CDR3 region has 15 residues. Germline lookup yields CDR1 SGHTA and CDR2 FQGTGA.

The genes are TRBV20-1 and TRBJ1-3; perhaps TRBD1 as D (5 bases). CDR1 and CDR2 (germline): DFQATT, SNEGSKA (reference sequence). The V gene lost 3 bases and the J gene lost 4 bases, with 13 bases spanning the gap. This CDR3 region has 14 residues. CDR3 nucleotide sequence: TGCAGTGCTAGTCAGGGCTCTACAGGAAACACCATATATTTT. Its translation: CSASQGSTGNTIYF.

Points on this clone: The sample has other DNA sequences that encode this CDR3 too. This chain uses TRBV3-1 (or the pseudogene TRBV3-2) with TRBJ2-3; 7 bases agree with TRBD2. This CDR3 has 16 residues. Germline trimming cut 4 bases from V and 0 bases from J; bases unmatched to any gene: 7. The V gene's germline CDR1 is LGHDT and CDR2 YNNKEL (reference sequence). The CDR3 here is CASSPGLAGSTDTQYF. In DNA form, the CDR3 reads TGTGCCAGCAGCCCTGGGTTAGCGGGTAGCACAGATACGCAGTATTTT.

This rearrangement joins TRBV7-2 to TRBJ1-5; 7 bases fit TRBD1. The V gene end was trimmed by 5 bases and the J gene end by 6 bases; junction bases not matched to a gene: 10. The germline gives CDR1 SGHTA, CDR2 FQGNSA. The CDR3 has 15 amino acids. In DNA form, the CDR3 reads TGTGCCAGCAGCCCAAGCCCAGGGGGACGTCAGCCCCAGCATTTT. Translation: CASSPSPGGRQPQHF.

The rearrangement uses TRBV2 and TRBJ2-2, with 7 bases fitting TRBD1. This CDR3 is built from 14 residues. Germline lookup yields CDR1 SNHLY and CDR2 FYNNEI. V dropped 8 bases and J dropped 4; count of bases not matched to a gene: 7. CDR3 sequence reads: CASDIQGTTGELFF. The CDR3 coding sequence is TGTGCCAGCGACATACAGGGGACCACCGGGGAGCTGTTTTTT.

V gene TRBV27 combines with J gene TRBJ1-6, with 11 bases aligning to TRBD1. The J segment lost 6 bases and the V segment lost 5 bases, leaving 6 bases of the junction unmatched. Germline loops: CDR1 MNHEY, CDR2 SMNVEV (reference sequence). This CDR3 contains 16 residues. The CDR3 loop reads CASSPGQGVINSPLHF. Written as DNA, the CDR3 is TGTGCCAGCAGTCCGGGACAGGGGGTAATTAATTCACCCCTCCACTTT.

This chain's CDR3 is CASSESRGRVYEQYF. The CDR3 DNA reads TGCGCCAGCAGTGAGTCGAGGGGGCGCGTTTACGAGCAGTACTTC. The chain is built from TRBV10-1 and TRBJ2-7, with TRBD1 identical over 7 bases. Looked up from germline, CDR1 is WNHNN and CDR2 is SYGVQD (reference sequence). After removal of 0 bases from V and 4 bases from J, the junction contained 6 bases not matched to a gene. The CDR3 length is 15 residues.

This chain joins TRBV27 and TRBJ2-4, with D tentatively TRBD2 (7 bases). The length of the CDR3 is 14 residues. Trimming removed 6 bases from V and 7 bases from J, with 16 bases in between. Looked up from germline, CDR1 is MNHEY and CDR2 is SMNVEV (reference sequence). DNA for the CDR3: TGTGCCAGCAGGGGAGGGGACATCGGTAACATTCAGTACTTC. Residues: CASRGGDIGNIQYF.

The chain employs TRBV28 and TRBJ1-2, with D unclear. V lost 7 bases to trimming and J lost 0 bases, with 18 bases between them. Germline-derived CDR1 and CDR2 are MDHEN and SYDVKM. The CDR3 sequence is 16 residues long. Here the CDR3 reads CASKVRVPLANYGYTF. The CDR3 DNA reads as TGTGCCAGCAAGGTTCGGGTCCCCCTAGCTAACTATGGCTACACCTTC.

The V and J genes are TRBV4-3 and TRBJ2-7; 8 bases align to TRBD1. The germline V gene encodes CDR1 LGHNA and CDR2 YSLEER. The CDR3 has 17 residues. V shed 0 bases, J shed 0 bases, and the junction held 7 bases outside the gene matches. The CDR3 loop reads CASSQDLWTGNSYEQYF. The CDR3 bases are TGCGCCAGCAGCCAAGACCTATGGACAGGGAACTCCTACGAGCAGTACTTC.